The entry that follows covers one T cell receptor (beta chain) sequence. The antigen is undetermined. CDR1 is MNHNS, CDR2 SASEGT, per germline. The length of the CDR3 is 14 residues. The ends were cut back, 4 bases at V and 0 bases at J, with 7 bases in the middle. The primer mix had 60 Vbeta and 13 Jbeta primers. Data came from immunoSEQ multiplex PCR; TCRdb stores just in-frame clones and leaves some out. Of 110,000 to 150,000 clones listed, 79% were seen once; the top ten hold about 3%. This sample is part of a study of cytomegalovirus exposure and HLA in healthy donors. Study outcomes and limitations: A link between a missense DCLRE1C variant and TCR beta V- and J-gene trimming emerged from a later analysis. The authors considered a cluster of highly shared sequence variants likely to be a sequencing artifact. The authors listed some 160 TCR beta chains as cytomegalovirus-associated.

This sequence was found in a female donor in good health and CMV-seronegative. Source material: PBMCs. The V and J genes are TRBV6-1 and TRBJ1-5; D is unclear. CDR3 sequence reads: CASSGVGSNQPQHF. Written as DNA, the CDR3 is TGTGCCAGCAGTGGAGTTGGTAGCAATCAGCCCCAGCATTTT.